The 18 T cell receptor beta chains below come from one sample, sequenced in a study of T cell repertoires in cytomegalovirus infection. TCRdb recomputed calls from the reads with MiXCR, one row per CDR3 protein. The sample holds hundreds of thousands of distinct CDR3 sequences; more than 20% are singletons and the top ten take 7.5% to 9%. Sequenced sample: CD8+ T cells from PBMCs. The receptors were gathered from a human donor in good health (CMV status not recorded). Some clones in this sample may be carry-over from other donors' samples.

The chain is built from TRBV20-1 and TRBJ2-1; unclear D gene. The ends were cut back, 0 bases at V and 0 bases at J, with 12 bases in the middle. CDR3 size: 16 residues. Germline V gene lookup returns CDR1 DFQATT and CDR2 SNEGSKA (reference sequence). This CDR3 is CSARDVSWGSYNEQFF. The CDR3, as DNA: TGCAGTGCTAGAGATGTATCCTGGGGCTCCTACAATGAGCAGTTCTTC.

The genes are TRBV27 and TRBJ2-2; perhaps D is TRBD1 or TRBD2 (6 bases each). This CDR3 spans 14 amino acids. Germline lookup yields CDR1 MNHEY and CDR2 SMNVEV (reference sequence). The V and J ends lost 6 bases and 6 bases respectively, with 14 bases between them. CDR3 residues: CASSPDGGAGELFF. DNA of the CDR3: TGTGCCAGCAGCCCCGACGGGGGCGCCGGGGAGCTGTTTTTT.

V and J are TRBV6-5 and TRBJ2-5; 7 bases map to TRBD2. The germline gives CDR1 MNHEY, CDR2 SVGAGI. This CDR3 region has 15 residues. V lost 1 base and J lost 5; bases outside the gene matches: 7. CDR3 coding DNA: TGTGCCAGCAGTTACTTTGGGGGGGGGAGGGAGACCCAGTACTTC. Translated, it gives CASSYFGGGRETQYF.

The chain links TRBV6-2 or TRBV6-3 to TRBJ1-2; no clear D gene. V lost 2 bases and J lost 6, with 10 bases in between. CDR3 size: 13 residues. Germline values: CDR1 MNHEY, CDR2 SVGEGT. The DNA for the CDR3 is TGTGCCAGCAGTTACCCCGGACGTGATGGCTACACCTTC. It encodes CASSYPGRDGYTF.

For the CDR3, the DNA is TGCGCCAGCAGCCAGATAGCGGGGGGCCTAGGTGAGCAGTTCTTC. Protein: CASSQIAGGLGEQFF. V and J are TRBV4-1 and TRBJ2-1, with 10 bases matching TRBD2. The CDR3 extends over 15 amino acids. Germline lookup yields CDR1 MGHRA and CDR2 YSYEKL. The V segment lost 3 bases and the J segment 9 bases; nucleotides outside the gene matches: 8.

This clonotype was seen a handful of times. This sequence joins TRBV10-3 and TRBJ2-7; TRBD1 is a possible D gene (6 bases). V was shortened by 5 bases and J by 2 bases, with 7 bases between the two germline ends. Germline CDR1 and CDR2: ENHRY and SYGVKD. The CDR3 totals 12 residues. CDR3 in DNA: TGTGCCATCAGTACAGGGACCTACGAGCAGTACTTC. Amino acid sequence: CAISTGTYEQYF.

The V and J genes are TRBV9 and TRBJ1-2; no definite D call. The CDR3 runs to 14 residues. Germline V gene data show CDR1 as SGDLS and CDR2 as YYNGEE. V lost 0 bases and J lost 4, with 10 bases in between. Written as DNA, the CDR3 is TGTGCCAGCAGCGTAGTTCCCCCTGTCTATGGCTACACCTTC. Protein product: CASSVVPPVYGYTF.

This sequence joins TRBV7-8 and TRBJ1-1; D possibly corresponds to TRBD1 (6 bases). Germline V CDR1 and CDR2: SGHVS, FQNEAQ. The CDR3 runs 17 residues. Trimming took off 0 bases at V and 1 base at J, with 15 bases between the two ends. DNA of the CDR3: TGTGCCAGCAGCTTAGCCGCGGGGGGGGCGCAGAACACTGAAGCTTTCTTT. This sequence encodes CASSLAAGGAQNTEAFF.

This clonotype has just a few counts. This chain connects TRBV15 to TRBJ1-5, with 9 bases that match TRBD1. Per the germline V gene, CDR1 is LNHNV and CDR2 is YYDKDF (reference sequence). This CDR3 has 14 residues. V gave up 7 bases and J gave up 5 bases; unmatched junction bases: 6. CDR3 in amino acids: CATNRGLQDQPQHF. For the CDR3, the DNA is TGTGCCACCAACAGGGGGCTTCAGGATCAGCCCCAGCATTTT.

The chain couples TRBV20-1 to TRBJ1-1; TRBD1 aligns across 8 bases. J gave up 4 bases and V 4 bases, and 11 bases lay outside the gene matches. CDR1 is DFQATT and CDR2 is SNEGSKA in the germline V gene (reference sequence). The CDR3 totals 15 residues. The CDR3 DNA follows: TGCAGTGCTATAGGACAGGGAGGTCCCCTCACTGAAGCTTTCTTT. Residues: CSAIGQGGPLTEAFF.

This chain links TRBV27 with TRBJ2-5; 9 nucleotides line up with TRBD2. V trimming: 6 bases; J trimming: 3 bases; junction bases outside the gene matches: 5. This CDR3 has 14 amino acids. Germline assignment: CDR1 MNHEY and CDR2 SMNVEV (reference sequence). In DNA, the CDR3 is TGTGCCAGCAGGGGGGGCGGGGGGGAAGAGACCCAGTACTTC. Amino acids: CASRGGGGEETQYF.

In this sample, this clonotype turned up many times. V and J are TRBV7-9 and TRBJ1-4; D perhaps matches TRBD1 (6 bases). CDR3 length equals 14 residues. Germline loops: CDR1 SEHNR, CDR2 FQNEAQ (reference sequence). V lost 5 bases to trimming and J lost 8 bases, with 15 bases between them. The CDR3 sequence is CASSPRTASEKLFF. The CDR3 DNA reads TGTGCCAGCAGCCCGCGGACAGCATCCGAAAAACTGTTTTTT.

The sample holds many counts of this clonotype. The DNA of the CDR3 is TGTGCCAGCAGCCCGGACGAGTACCAAGAGACCCAGTACTTC. Translated: CASSPDEYQETQYF. The chain links TRBV7-8 to TRBJ2-5; D is unclear. The CDR3 sequence is 14 residues long. V shed 5 bases and J shed 0 bases, with 10 bases lying between them. CDR1 and CDR2 from the germline V gene are SGHVS and FQNEAQ.

Note on this clonotype: This may stem from a read error, because a much larger clone lies one nucleotide away. The chain recombines TRBV28 with TRBJ1-3; D gene unclear. Germline CDR1 reads MDHEN; CDR2 reads SYDVKM. V lost 5 bases and J 0 bases, leaving 8 bases between the germline ends. This CDR3 spans 14 amino acids. The CDR3 protein is CASSNWYSGNTIYF. In DNA, the CDR3 is TGTGCCAGCAGTAATTGGTACTCTGGAAACACCATATATTTT.

The rearrangement joins TRBV20-1 to TRBJ1-2, with unresolved D. Trimming stripped 3 bases from V and 2 bases from J, with 10 bases between. The CDR3 has 13 residues. Germline values: CDR1 DFQATT, CDR2 SNEGSKA (reference sequence). CDR3 nucleotide sequence: TGCAGTGCTAGCGCAGGAGAGAACTATGGCTACACCTTC. Residues: CSASAGENYGYTF.

The CDR3 DNA sequence: TGTGCCAAGATCGACAGGGAGGAGGAAAAACTGTTTTTT. Translating gives CAKIDREEEKLFF. J is TRBJ1-4 and V is TRBV19; 7 nucleotides align to TRBD1. J gave up 8 bases and V 10 bases, and 10 bases lay outside the gene matches. Germline V gene lookup returns CDR1 LNHDA and CDR2 SQIVND (reference sequence). The CDR3 covers 13 residues. Filled out from reference TRBV19 and TRBJ1-4, the complete variable domain reads DGGITQSPKYLFRKEGQNVTLSCEQNLNHDAMYWYRQDPGQGLRLIYYSQIVNDFQKGDIAEGYSVSREKKESFPLTVTSAQKNPTAFYLCAKIDREEEKLFFGSGTQLSVL.

About this clonotype itself: A read error is possible here, since a much larger clone lies one base away. V gene TRBV7-2 combines with J gene TRBJ2-3; a weak D match, TRBD2 (6 bases). Germline V lookup: CDR1 SGHTA, CDR2 FQGNSA. V dropped 1 base and J dropped 2 bases, with 13 bases sitting between them. This CDR3 is built from 16 residues. The chain's CDR3 is CASSLGGDFYTDTQYF. The CDR3 nucleotides read TGTGCCAGCAGCTTAGGCGGGGACTTTTACACAGATACGCAGTATTTT.

As concerns this clonotype: It may be a read error: a sequence one base away is much more abundant. The J gene is TRBJ2-2, the V gene TRBV7-2; D might be TRBD2 (5 bases). CDR1 and CDR2 from the germline V gene are SGHTA and FQGNSA. CDR3 size: 12 residues. CDR3: CASTRSTGELLF. The CDR3, as DNA: TGTGCCAGCACCCGAAGCACCGGGGAGCTGTTGTTT. The full variable domain, completed using reference TRBV7-2 and TRBJ2-2, is GAGVSQSPSNKVTEKGKDVELRCDPISGHTALYWYRQSLGQGLEFLIYFQGNSAPDKSGLPSDRFSAERTGGSVSTLTIQRTQQEDSAVYLCASTRSTGELLFGEGSRLTVL.